These 15 T cell receptor beta chains share one sample of origin, sequenced in a study of Ad26.COV2.S vaccination and SARS-CoV-2 variants. The repertoire was sequenced with immunoSEQ multiplex PCR; TCRdb's copy has only in-frame clones and lacks some. The sample contains nearly 400,000 clones, approximately 89% of which appear only once. Treatment given: some 20 received Ad26.COV2.S at low or high dose, single or two shots; five or six received placebo; per-sample allocation not given. The samples were gathered on day 63 after the first injection of vaccine or placebo. The specimen was peripheral blood, collected in a trial of Ad26.COV2.S vaccine versus placebo. These receptors were obtained from a person aged 18-60 years who received the Ad26.COV2.S COVID-19 vaccine or a placebo.

The V gene is TRBV5-5, the J gene TRBJ1-1; D uncertain. This CDR3 region has 14 residues. Per germline, CDR1 SGHKS and CDR2 YYEKEE (reference sequence). Trimming took off 4 bases at V and 6 bases at J, with 16 bases between the two ends. CDR3: CASSPGSGRSEAFF. The CDR3 DNA is TGTGCCAGCAGCCCCGGCTCTGGTAGATCTGAAGCTTTCTTT.

The chain employs TRBV2 and TRBJ2-7, with D hard to call. Germline CDR1 reads SNHLY; CDR2 reads FYNNEI. Deletions cut 1 base from V and 5 bases from J, with 15 bases between. This CDR3 has 15 amino acids. The CDR3 here is CASSEGVAVGHEQYF. As DNA, the CDR3 is TGTGCCAGCAGTGAAGGTGTTGCGGTCGGGCACGAGCAGTACTTC.

V and J are TRBV12-3 or TRBV12-4 and TRBJ2-1; D might be TRBD2 (6 bases). Deletions cut 7 bases from V and 9 bases from J, with 16 bases between. CDR3 size: 13 residues. CDR3 DNA sequence: TGTGCCAGCATGCGGGGTATTGGGGGTGAGCAGTTCTTC. Translation: CASMRGIGGEQFF.

As to this clone: Other DNA sequences from this sample encode an identical CDR3 as well. The chain combines TRBV28 with TRBJ2-6; D unclear. Trimming took 3 bases from V and 1 from J, leaving 1 base between them. The CDR3 has 13 residues. Germline assignment: CDR1 MDHEN and CDR2 SYDVKM. In DNA form, the CDR3 reads TGTGCCAGCAGTTTTTCTGGGGCCAACGTCCTGACTTTC. Encoded protein: CASSFSGANVLTF.

The chain couples TRBV2 to TRBJ2-7; 7 bases fit TRBD2. J gave up 8 bases and V 6 bases, and 16 bases lay outside the gene matches. Germline CDR1 and CDR2: SNHLY and FYNNEI. This CDR3 has 15 amino acids. CDR3 loop: CASRPASGGDLKQYF. CDR3 nucleotide sequence: TGTGCCAGCAGGCCCGCTAGCGGAGGGGATCTCAAGCAGTACTTC.

The chain joins TRBV19 to TRBJ2-7, with 7 bases fitting TRBD2. Germline assignment: CDR1 LNHDA and CDR2 SQIVND (reference sequence). The CDR3 consists of 15 residues. V lost 1 base, J lost 1 base, and 4 bases stayed unmatched. CDR3 coding DNA: TGTGCCAGTAGTATAGCGTCTAGCGGTTCCTACGAGCAGTACTTC. Translating gives CASSIASSGSYEQYF.

The chain is built from TRBV5-1 and TRBJ1-3; D remains ambiguous. CDR1 is SGHRS, CDR2 YFSETQ, per germline. This CDR3 spans 12 amino acids. V was pared by 7 bases and J by 1 base, with 6 bases between. The CDR3: CASSGSGNTIYF. CDR3 coding DNA: TGCGCCAGCTCTGGGTCTGGAAACACCATATATTTT.

The rearrangement uses TRBV7-9 and TRBJ2-5; TRBD1 or TRBD2 may be the D gene (5 bases each). This CDR3 region has 14 residues. V was clipped by 7 bases and J by 4 bases, with 16 bases between them. Germline lookup yields CDR1 SEHNR and CDR2 FQNEAQ (reference sequence). CDR3 amino acids: CASTLRQGRETQYF. The CDR3 DNA reads TGTGCCAGCACCCTCCGTCAGGGACGAGAGACCCAGTACTTC.

The chain joins TRBV18 to TRBJ1-2; tentative D call: TRBD1 (5 bases). CDR1 KGHSH and CDR2 LQKENI come from the germline V gene. V gave up 5 bases and J gave up 3 bases, with 10 bases separating them. The CDR3 contains 13 residues. CDR3 in amino acids: CASSSGKDYGYTF. CDR3 DNA: TGTGCCAGCTCATCAGGGAAGGACTATGGCTACACCTTC. The variable domain in full, with the rest retrieved from reference TRBV18 and TRBJ1-2, is NAGVMQNPRHLVRRRGQEARLRCSPMKGHSHVYWYRQLPEEGLKFMVYLQKENIIDESGMPKERFSAEFPKEGPSILRIQQVVRGDSAAYFCASSSGKDYGYTFGSGTRLTVV.

The chain employs TRBV5-5 and TRBJ2-1; no firm D call. Germline V gene sequence: CDR1 SGHKS, CDR2 YYEKEE (reference sequence). The CDR3 sequence is 14 residues long. Trimming took 4 bases from V and 6 from J, leaving 14 bases between them. CDR3 coding DNA: TGTGCCAGCAGCCCGGGTTCCACCTTCAATGAGCAGTTCTTC. Its translation: CASSPGSTFNEQFF.

The chain combines TRBV7-2 with TRBJ2-5; 10 bases are a match to TRBD2. The V gene end was trimmed by 3 bases and the J gene end by 4 bases; junction bases not matched to a gene: 5. This CDR3 is 15 amino acids long. CDR1 and CDR2 from the germline V gene are SGHTA and FQGNSA. This CDR3 reads CASSFQLAGRETQYF. CDR3 sequence (DNA): TGTGCCAGCAGCTTTCAACTAGCGGGAAGAGAGACCCAGTACTTC.

The chain has TRBV14 and TRBJ2-7, with TRBD2 matching over 10 bases. Germline lookup yields CDR1 SGHDN and CDR2 FVKESK. The CDR3 is made up of 14 amino acids. V was pared by 4 bases and J by 4 bases, with 4 bases of the junction left unmatched. Here the CDR3 DNA reads TGTGCCAGCAGCCGACTAGCGGGCCAATACGAGCAGTACTTC. Translating it yields CASSRLAGQYEQYF.

This sequence joins TRBV23-1 and TRBJ1-5; a possible D gene is TRBD1 (6 bases). TRBV23-1 qualifies as an ORF whose function is uncertain. V was trimmed by 0 bases and J by 3 bases, leaving 18 bases between them. This CDR3 comprises 18 residues. The CDR3 DNA reads as TGCGCCAGCAGTCAATCGGCTTCGGGGGCCAAACTCAATCAGCCCCAGCATTTT. Protein product: CASSQSASGAKLNQPQHF.

The chain carries TRBV4-2 and TRBJ2-1; D not resolved. The CDR3 has 12 amino acids. CDR1 is LGHNA, CDR2 YNFKEQ, per germline. With 3 bases removed from V and 4 bases from J, the gap between germline ends came to 4 bases. CDR3 nucleotide sequence: TGTGCCAGCAGCCATGTTTACAATGAGCAGTTCTTC. This encodes CASSHVYNEQFF.

This chain connects TRBV10-3 to TRBJ1-5, with D possibly matching TRBD1 (6 bases). CDR1 is ENHRY and CDR2 is SYGVKD in the germline V gene. The CDR3 spans 15 residues. V was trimmed by 5 bases and J by 2 bases, leaving 13 bases between them. CDR3 coding DNA: TGTGCCATCAGTCGGGGGGGCGCAGGCAATCAGCCCCAGCATTTT. Its translation: CAISRGGAGNQPQHF.